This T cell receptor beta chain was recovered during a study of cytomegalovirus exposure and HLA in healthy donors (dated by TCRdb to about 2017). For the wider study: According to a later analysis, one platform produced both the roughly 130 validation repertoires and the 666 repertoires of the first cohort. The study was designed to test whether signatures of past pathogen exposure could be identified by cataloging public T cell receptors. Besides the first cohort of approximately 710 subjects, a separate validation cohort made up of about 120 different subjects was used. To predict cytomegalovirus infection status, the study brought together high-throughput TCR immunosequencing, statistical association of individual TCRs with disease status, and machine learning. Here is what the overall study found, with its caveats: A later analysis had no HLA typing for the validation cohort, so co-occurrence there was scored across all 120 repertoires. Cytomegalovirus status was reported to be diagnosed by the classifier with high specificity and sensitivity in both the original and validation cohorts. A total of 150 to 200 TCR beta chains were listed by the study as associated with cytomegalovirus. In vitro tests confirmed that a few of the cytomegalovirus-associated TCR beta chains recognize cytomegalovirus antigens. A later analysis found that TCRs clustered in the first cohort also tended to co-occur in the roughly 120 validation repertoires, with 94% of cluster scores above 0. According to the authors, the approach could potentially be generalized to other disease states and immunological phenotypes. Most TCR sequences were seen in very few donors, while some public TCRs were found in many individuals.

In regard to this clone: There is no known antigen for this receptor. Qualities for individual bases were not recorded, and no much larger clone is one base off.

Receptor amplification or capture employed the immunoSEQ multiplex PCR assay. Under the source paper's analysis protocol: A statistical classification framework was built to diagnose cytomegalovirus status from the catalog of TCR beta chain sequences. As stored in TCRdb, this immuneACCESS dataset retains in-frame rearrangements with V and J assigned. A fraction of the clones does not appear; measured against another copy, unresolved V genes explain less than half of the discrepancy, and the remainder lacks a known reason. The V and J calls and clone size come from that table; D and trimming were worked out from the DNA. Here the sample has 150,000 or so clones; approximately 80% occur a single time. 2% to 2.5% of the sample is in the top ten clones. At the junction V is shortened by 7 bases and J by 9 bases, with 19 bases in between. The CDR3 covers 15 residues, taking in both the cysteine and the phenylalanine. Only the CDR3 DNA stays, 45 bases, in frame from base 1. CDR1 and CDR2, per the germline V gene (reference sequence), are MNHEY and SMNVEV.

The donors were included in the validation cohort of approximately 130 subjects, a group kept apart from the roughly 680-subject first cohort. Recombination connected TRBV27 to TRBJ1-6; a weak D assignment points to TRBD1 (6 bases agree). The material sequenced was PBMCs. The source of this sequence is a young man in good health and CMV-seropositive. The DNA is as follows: TGTGCCAGCACCCCCCGGGGGGGCGGATCTTCACCCCTCCACTTT. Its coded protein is CASTPRGGGSSPLHF.